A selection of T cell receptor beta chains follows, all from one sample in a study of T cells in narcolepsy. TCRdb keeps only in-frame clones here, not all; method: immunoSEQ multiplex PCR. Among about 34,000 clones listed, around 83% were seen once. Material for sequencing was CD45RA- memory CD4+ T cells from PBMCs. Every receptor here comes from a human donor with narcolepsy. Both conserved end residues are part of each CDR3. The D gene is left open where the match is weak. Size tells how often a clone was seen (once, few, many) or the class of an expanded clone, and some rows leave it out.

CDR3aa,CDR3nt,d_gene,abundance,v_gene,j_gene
CASSITGEKLFF,TGTGCCAGTAGCATTACAGGGGAAAAACTGTTTTTT,.,.,TRBV19,TRBJ1-4
CASSMIGGRKPQHF,TGTGCCAGCAGCATGATTGGGGGGCGGAAGCCCCAGCATTTT,.,.,TRBV28,TRBJ1-5
CASSAQTGSGNTIYF,TGTGCCAGCAGCGCCCAGACAGGCTCTGGAAACACCATATATTTT,.,few,TRBV7-9,TRBJ1-3
CASRRQVPSYNEQFF,TGTGCCAGCAGAAGACAGGTACCCTCCTACAATGAGCAGTTCTTC,.,.,TRBV7-2,TRBJ2-1
CAISEFSTGANTEAFF,TGTGCCATCAGTGAGTTCTCGACAGGGGCGAACACTGAAGCTTTCTTT,TRBD1,.,TRBV10-3,TRBJ1-1
CASSSTGLVNEKLFF,TGTGCCAGCAGCTCTACGGGACTAGTTAATGAAAAACTGTTTTTT,.,once,TRBV11-2,TRBJ1-4
CASTRTLAGRETQYF,TGTGCCAGCACCAGAACCCTAGCGGGACGAGAGACCCAGTACTTC,TRBD2,.,TRBV6-5,TRBJ2-5
CASSPQQGHPGEQYF,TGTGCCAGCAGCCCCCAACAGGGACACCCGGGGGAGCAGTACTTC,.,.,TRBV7-2,TRBJ2-7
CASSLAWGSGRASEQFF,TGTGCCAGCAGCTTAGCCTGGGGTAGCGGGAGGGCCAGCGAGCAGTTCTTC,TRBD2,.,TRBV7-2,TRBJ2-1
CASRGDRYQPQHF,TGTGCCAGCAGGGGGGACAGGTATCAGCCCCAGCATTTT,TRBD1,.,TRBV6-1,TRBJ1-5
CASSLGLSEGYTF,TGTGCCAGCAGCCTCGGTTTAAGTGAGGGCTACACCTTC,.,.,TRBV28,TRBJ1-2
CASSRQGTNTEAFF,TGTGCCAGCAGTCGGCAGGGAACAAACACTGAAGCTTTCTTT,.,.,TRBV28,TRBJ1-1
CATSVQGRGETQHF,TGTGCCACCAGTGTACAGGGGAGAGGAGAGACCCAGCACTTC,TRBD1,.,TRBV15,TRBJ2-5
CASSESVYEQYF,TGCGCCAGCAGTGAGTCTGTCTACGAGCAGTACTTC,.,.,TRBV10-2,TRBJ2-7
CASSQSTVSTEAFF,TGCGCCAGCAGTCAATCAACGGTGAGCACTGAAGCTTTCTTT,.,.,TRBV23-1,TRBJ1-1
CASSLYGGAPDTQYF,TGTGCCAGCAGCTTATATGGGGGGGCCCCAGATACGCAGTATTTT,.,.,TRBV11-1,TRBJ2-3
CASSFLVAASNQPQHF,TGTGCCAGCAGTTTTTTAGTCGCAGCAAGCAATCAGCCCCAGCATTTT,.,.,TRBV28,TRBJ1-5
CASRFKGGNTEAFF,TGTGCCAGTAGGTTCAAGGGTGGGAACACTGAAGCTTTCTTT,.,.,TRBV19,TRBJ1-1
CASLFEGGTEAFF,TGTGCTAGTTTATTTGAGGGAGGGACTGAAGCTTTCTTT,.,.,TRBV12-5,TRBJ1-1
CASSPRGQLTDTRYF,TGCGCCAGCAGCCCCAGGGGACAGCTCACAGATACGCGGTATTTT,TRBD1,.,TRBV5-1,TRBJ2-3
CASSVVRAYEEGYTF,TGTGCCAGCAGCGTAGTCAGGGCGTATGAGGAAGGCTACACCTTC,.,.,TRBV9,TRBJ1-2
CASSPGQGSFQPQHF,TGTGCCAGCAGCCCTGGACAGGGATCGTTCCAGCCCCAGCATTTT,TRBD1,few,TRBV6-1,TRBJ1-5
CASSLGQGDYGYTF,TGCGCCAGCAGCTTGGGACAGGGTGACTATGGCTACACCTTC,TRBD1,.,TRBV5-1,TRBJ1-2
CASTPRLAVSSYEQYF,TGTGCCAGCACCCCGCGACTAGCGGTAAGCTCCTACGAGCAGTACTTC,TRBD2,.,TRBV6-6,TRBJ2-7
CASSLVLPGDPQYF,TGTGCCAGCAGCTTAGTACTCCCCGGAGACCCCCAGTACTTC,.,few,TRBV7-2,TRBJ2-5
CASSLGRVSVTEAFF,TGTGCCAGCAGCCTTGGCAGGGTATCGGTCACTGAAGCTTTCTTT,.,.,TRBV14,TRBJ1-1
CASSLELNQETQYF,TGTGCCAGCAGCTTGGAACTGAACCAAGAGACCCAGTACTTC,.,.,TRBV5-4,TRBJ2-5
CASSFGARSTDTQYF,TGTGCCAGCAGCTTCGGGGCCCGAAGCACAGATACGCAGTATTTT,.,.,TRBV7-8,TRBJ2-3